This T cell receptor (beta chain) emerged from a study of T cells after yellow fever vaccination. Study-level points and caveats: A small proportion of clonotypes was detected in both the CD4 and CD8 compartments.

The germline V gene has CDR1 SGHRS and CDR2 YFSETQ. The V end lost 4 bases, the J end lost 6 bases, and 18 bases lay between the germline ends. The CDR3 length is 15 residues. TCRdb called the 5' RACE reads again in MiXCR, with one record for every CDR3 protein. The data contain about 230,000 distinct CDR3 sequences, roughly 6.2% of them singletons. On this clonotype itself: The antigen is undetermined.

This chain uses TRBV5-1 with TRBJ2-3; TRBD2 is a possible D gene (6 bases). This sequence was found in a man aged 25 to 40 who received the YFV17D yellow fever vaccine. Sequenced here: CD4+ T cells sorted from PBMCs, sampled on the day of the yellow fever booster vaccination. CDR3 residues: CASSPPPEGSDTQYF. The CDR3 DNA is TGCGCCAGCAGCCCCCCCCCGGAGGGTTCGGATACGCAGTATTTT. The complete variable domain, with remaining parts taken from reference TRBV5-1 and TRBJ2-3, reads KAGVTQTPRYLIKTRGQQVTLSCSPISGHRSVSWYQQTPGQGLQFLFEYFSETQRNKGNFPGRFSGRQFSNSRSEMNVSTLELGDSALYLCASSPPPEGSDTQYFGPGTRLTVL.